These T cell receptor beta chains were read from a single sample in a study of blood T cell repertoires in COVID-19. Clones were sequenced by immunoSEQ multiplex PCR, and TCRdb holds only the in-frame ones, with some missing. The data contain under 110,000 clones, about 84% of them singletons. What was sequenced was peripheral blood. Every receptor here comes from a woman aged 55-75 years with acute or convalescent COVID-19. Each CDR3 is given with its conserved first and last residue. The order of the fields is V gene, D gene, J gene, clone size, CDR3 DNA, CDR3 protein. The D gene is left open where the match is weak. Only some rows state a clone size, as once, few, many or a class for expanded clones.

>TRBV19|TRBD2|TRBJ2-3|once
TGTGCCAGTAGTCCCCGGACTAGCGGGAGGGCCATAGATACGCAGTATTTT
CASSPRTSGRAIDTQYF
>TRBV19|TRBD1|TRBJ1-2|.
TGTGCCAGTAGAGAACAGGGGAACTATGGCTACACCTTC
CASREQGNYGYTF
>TRBV2|TRBD1|TRBJ1-6|.
TGTGCCAGCACTCCCCAGGGGGCCTCTTCACCCCTCCACTTT
CASTPQGASSPLHF
>TRBV19|TRBD1|TRBJ2-3|.
TGTGCCAGCAGGGGGCTGGGGAGCACAGATACGCAGTATTTT
CASRGLGSTDTQYF
>TRBV14|TRBD2|TRBJ2-7|.
TGTGCCAGCAGCCCTAGCGGATACGAGCAGTACTTC
CASSPSGYEQYF
>TRBV15|.|TRBJ2-7|.
TGTGCCACCAGCAGAGACCTTGGGGCGGGGAGCTCCTACGAGCAGTACTTC
CATSRDLGAGSSYEQYF
>TRBV23-1|.|TRBJ1-2|.
TGCGCCAGCAGTCGAGCAGGGCGACCTAACTATGGCTACACCTTC
CASSRAGRPNYGYTF
>TRBV19|TRBD1|TRBJ1-5|.
TGTGCCAGTAGTTCACTCTCGACAGGGCCTAGGCAGCCCCAGCATTTT
CASSSLSTGPRQPQHF
>TRBV12-5|TRBD2|TRBJ2-2|.
TGTGCTAGTGGTTTGGGCCCGGGACTAGCGGCGAACACCGGGGAGCTGTTTTTT
CASGLGPGLAANTGELFF
>TRBV24-1|.|TRBJ2-1|.
TGTGCCACCAGTGATTCGTATTACAATGAGCAGTTCTTC
CATSDSYYNEQFF
>TRBV7-9|TRBD1|TRBJ1-3|.
TGTGCCAGCAGACCTGGACAGGGGGCTGGAAACACCATATATTTT
CASRPGQGAGNTIYF
>TRBV18|TRBD2|TRBJ2-3|.
TGTGCCAGCTCAATCGTTGGGACTAGCGGGGGCACAGATACGCAGTATTTT
CASSIVGTSGGTDTQYF
>TRBV19|TRBD1|TRBJ1-2|.
TGTGCCAGTAGTATAGGGGGACAGCTTTATGGCTACACCTTC
CASSIGGQLYGYTF
>TRBV11-3|TRBD2|TRBJ2-1|.
TGTGCCAGCAGCCCGCCGGGGGCGGGAGGGCCACAGGGTGAGCAGTTCTTC
CASSPPGAGGPQGEQFF
>TRBV6-5|.|TRBJ1-5|.
TGTGCCAGCAGTTACACTAATCAGCCCCAGCATTTT
CASSYTNQPQHF
>TRBV5-1|TRBD1|TRBJ2-1|once
TGCGCCAGCAGCCCCGGACAGGGGGCCTACAATGAGCAGTTCTTC
CASSPGQGAYNEQFF
>TRBV9|TRBD1|TRBJ2-3|.
TGTGCCAGCAGCGTAGAGGGACAGGGAATCTCAGATACGCAGTATTTT
CASSVEGQGISDTQYF
>TRBV9|.|TRBJ1-2|.
TGTGCCAGCGGAACCGGTCGGGGGACCTATGGCTACACCTTC
CASGTGRGTYGYTF
>TRBV7-6|.|TRBJ2-1|.
TGTGCCAGCAGCTTAGGAGGGAGTAGGTACAATGAGCAGTTCTTC
CASSLGGSRYNEQFF
>TRBV3-1/TRBV3-2|.|TRBJ2-2|.
TGTGCCAGCAGCCAAACTAGCATCGGGGAGCTGTTTTTT
CASSQTSIGELFF
>TRBV6-5|TRBD1|TRBJ2-2|.
TGTGCCAGCAGTCCGGACAGGGTGGTTGGGGAGCTGTTTTTT
CASSPDRVVGELFF
>TRBV3-1/TRBV3-2|TRBD2|TRBJ2-5|.
TGTGCCAGCAGCCAAGAATCTAGCGGGGGGGCACGGGAGACCCAGTACTTC
CASSQESSGGARETQYF
>TRBV19|.|TRBJ1-5|.
TGTGCCAGTAATTCTCAGGGGAGCAATCAGCCCCAGCATTTT
CASNSQGSNQPQHF